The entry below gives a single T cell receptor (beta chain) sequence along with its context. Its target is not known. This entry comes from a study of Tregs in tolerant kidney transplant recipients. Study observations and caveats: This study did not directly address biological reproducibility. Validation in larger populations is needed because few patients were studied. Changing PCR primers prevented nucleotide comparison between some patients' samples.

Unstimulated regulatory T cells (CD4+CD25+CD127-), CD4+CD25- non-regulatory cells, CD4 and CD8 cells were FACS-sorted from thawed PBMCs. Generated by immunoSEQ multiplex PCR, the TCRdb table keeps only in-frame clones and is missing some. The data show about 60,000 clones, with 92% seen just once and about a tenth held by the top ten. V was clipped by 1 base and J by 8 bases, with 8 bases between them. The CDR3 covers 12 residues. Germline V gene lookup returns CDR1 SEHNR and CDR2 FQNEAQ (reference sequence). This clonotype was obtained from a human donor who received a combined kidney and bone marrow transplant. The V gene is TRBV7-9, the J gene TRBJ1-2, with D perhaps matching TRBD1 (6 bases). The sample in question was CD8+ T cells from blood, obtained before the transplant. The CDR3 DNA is TGTGCCAGCAGCTTAGTCAGGGGAGGCTACACCTTC. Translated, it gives CASSLVRGGYTF.